The entry that follows covers one T cell receptor beta chain sequence. Its recognized antigen is unknown. Qualities for individual bases were not recorded, and no much larger clone is one base off. Thawed PBMCs were FACS-sorted into unstimulated Tregs (CD4+CD25+CD127-), CD4+ non-Tregs (CD4+CD25-), CD4 cells and CD8 cells. Thawed PBMCs were rested overnight at 37 degrees C with 150 to 200 IU/ml IL-2 before Treg sorting. Blood from healthy controls was obtained either from healthy volunteers or as purchased buffy coats. Healthy control blood was processed to PBMCs by Ficoll density gradient and cryopreserved, and patient PBMCs were collected before and after transplant. The sample comes from a study of Tregs in tolerant kidney transplant recipients (dated by TCRdb to about 2019). Broadly, across the study: The study applied TCRbeta sequencing to find donor-specific regulatory T cells before combined kidney and bone marrow transplantation and then followed those same cells after transplant. TCRbeta repertoire sequencing was used in a few healthy controls to compare several methods for expanding Tregs specific for an allogeneic donor. The full study reports these points: Expanding Tregs with activated donor B cells appeared to identify the most biologically relevant and donor-specific TCRbeta repertoire. Biological reproducibility was not examined directly, but technical replication error appeared to be minimal. The study was limited by small patient numbers, and the findings need validation in larger populations and under other immunosuppression protocols.

For TCRbeta CDR3 sequencing, genomic DNA from the sorted cells was extracted using the QIAGEN DNeasy Blood and Tissue Kit. High-throughput TCRbeta CDR3 sequencing was carried out commercially through immunoSEQ, with PCR amplification with bias correction and internal controls included. As for the authors' bioinformatics: Unique productive TCRbeta sequences were defined by CDR3 nucleotide sequence when primers matched and otherwise by CDR3 amino acid sequence together with Vbeta and Jbeta genes. To correct for sorting error, sequences found in more than one sorted population at a frequency ratio of 2:1 or less were discarded, and the remaining shared sequences were assigned to the population with the higher frequency. A sequence counted as donor-reactive if, in CFSE-low cells, the sequence had a frequency of at least 0.01% and was expanded at least 5-fold compared with unstimulated cells. Repertoire divergence was quantified by Jensen-Shannon divergence using the top 100 TCRbeta sequences ranked by frequency. When a sample had multiple sequencing runs, each run was corrected for sorting error separately and the runs were then pooled. Sourced from immuneACCESS, this table was stored by TCRdb with only in-frame sequences that have V and J called. A share of the clones is absent; for the studies checked, an unresolved V gene accounts for under half, and the remainder has no known explanation. The DNA was the basis for D and trimming; V, J and clone size are from that table. A total of 35,000 to 55,000 clones appear in this sample, 91% of them only once. In total, the top ten clones hold about 0.7% of the sample.

V is shortened by 3 bases, J by 0 bases, and the region joining them spans 12 bases. The CDR3 numbers 16 residues from cysteine through phenylalanine. Just CDR3 DNA is preserved here, 48 bases in frame from base 1. The germline V gene yields MGHRA for CDR1 and YSYEKL for CDR2. Sequencing was carried out using Tregs from blood. The receptor comes from a human donor in good health. The rearranged chain carries TRBV4-1 and TRBJ2-4; the D gene is unclear. CDR3 sequence: CASSHQEVSAKNIQYF. In nucleotides, the sequence is TGCGCCAGCAGCCATCAGGAAGTCTCAGCCAAAAACATTCAGTACTTC.